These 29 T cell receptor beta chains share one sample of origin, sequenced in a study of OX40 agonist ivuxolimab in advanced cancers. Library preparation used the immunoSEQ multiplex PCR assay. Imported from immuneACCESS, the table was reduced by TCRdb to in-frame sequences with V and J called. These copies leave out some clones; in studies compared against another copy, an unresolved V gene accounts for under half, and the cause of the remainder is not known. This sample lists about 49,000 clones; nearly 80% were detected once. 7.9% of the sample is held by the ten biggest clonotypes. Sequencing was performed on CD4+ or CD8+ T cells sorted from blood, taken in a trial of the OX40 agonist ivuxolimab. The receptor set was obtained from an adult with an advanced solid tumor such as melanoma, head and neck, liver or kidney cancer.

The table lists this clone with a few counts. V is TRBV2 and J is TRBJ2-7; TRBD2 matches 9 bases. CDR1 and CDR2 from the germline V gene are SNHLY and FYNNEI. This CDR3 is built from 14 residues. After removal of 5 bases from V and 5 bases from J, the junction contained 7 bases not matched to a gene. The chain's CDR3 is CASSFSGSIDEQYF. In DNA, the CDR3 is TGTGCCAGCAGTTTTAGCGGGAGTATTGACGAGCAGTACTTC.

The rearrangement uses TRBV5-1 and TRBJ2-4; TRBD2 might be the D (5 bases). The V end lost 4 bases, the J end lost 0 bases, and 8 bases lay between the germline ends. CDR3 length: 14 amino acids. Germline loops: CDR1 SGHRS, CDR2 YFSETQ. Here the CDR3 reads CASSGSQAKNIQYF. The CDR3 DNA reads TGCGCCAGCAGCGGGAGCCAAGCCAAAAACATTCAGTACTTC.

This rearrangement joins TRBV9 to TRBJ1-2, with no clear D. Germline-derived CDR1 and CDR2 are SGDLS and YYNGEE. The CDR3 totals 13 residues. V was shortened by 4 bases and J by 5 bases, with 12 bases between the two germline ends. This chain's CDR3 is CASSSPTGYGYTF. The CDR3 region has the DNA TGTGCCAGCAGCTCCCCGACCGGGTATGGCTACACCTTC.

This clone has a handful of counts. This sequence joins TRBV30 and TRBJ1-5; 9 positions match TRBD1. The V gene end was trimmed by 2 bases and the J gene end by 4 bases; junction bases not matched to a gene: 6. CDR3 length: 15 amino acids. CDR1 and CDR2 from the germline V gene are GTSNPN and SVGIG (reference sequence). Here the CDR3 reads CAWSHMGTGNQPQHF. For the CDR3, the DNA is TGTGCCTGGAGTCATATGGGGACAGGGAATCAGCCCCAGCATTTT.

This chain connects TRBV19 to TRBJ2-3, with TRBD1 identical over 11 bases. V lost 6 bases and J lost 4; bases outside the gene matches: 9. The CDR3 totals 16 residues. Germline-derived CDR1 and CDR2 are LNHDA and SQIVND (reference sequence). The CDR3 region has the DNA TGTGCCAGTAGGAATCCGGGACAGGGGGTGTCAGATACGCAGTATTTT. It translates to CASRNPGQGVSDTQYF.

The CDR3 DNA sequence: TGCGCCAGCAGTTGGGGGCCAAGTGACACTGAAGCTTTCTTT. Translated, it gives CASSWGPSDTEAFF. V gene TRBV10-1 combines with J gene TRBJ1-1; a weak D match, TRBD1 (6 bases). The CDR3 is 14 amino acids. Trimming took off 5 bases at V and 3 bases at J, with 13 bases between the two ends. Germline loops: CDR1 WNHNN, CDR2 SYGVQD (reference sequence).

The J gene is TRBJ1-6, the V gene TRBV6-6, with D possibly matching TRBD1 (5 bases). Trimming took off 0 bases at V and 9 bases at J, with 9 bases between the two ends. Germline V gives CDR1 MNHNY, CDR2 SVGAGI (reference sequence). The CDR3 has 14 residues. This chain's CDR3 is CASSYSGGGSPLHF. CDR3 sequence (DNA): TGTGCCAGCAGTTACTCCGGGGGTGGTTCACCCCTCCACTTT.

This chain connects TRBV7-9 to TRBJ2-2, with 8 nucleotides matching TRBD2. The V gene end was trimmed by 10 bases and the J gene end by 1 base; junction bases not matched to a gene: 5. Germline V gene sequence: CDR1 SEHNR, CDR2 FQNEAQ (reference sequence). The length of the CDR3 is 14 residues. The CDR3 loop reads CATNAGGNTGELFF. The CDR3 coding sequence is TGTGCCACAAATGCGGGAGGGAACACCGGGGAGCTGTTTTTT.

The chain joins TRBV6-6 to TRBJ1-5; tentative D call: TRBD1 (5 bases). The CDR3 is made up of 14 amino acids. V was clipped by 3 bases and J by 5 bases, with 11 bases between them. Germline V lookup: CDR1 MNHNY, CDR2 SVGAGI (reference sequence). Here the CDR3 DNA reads TGTGCCAGCAGTTATGTTAGGGGTGATCAGCCCCAGCATTTT. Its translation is CASSYVRGDQPQHF.

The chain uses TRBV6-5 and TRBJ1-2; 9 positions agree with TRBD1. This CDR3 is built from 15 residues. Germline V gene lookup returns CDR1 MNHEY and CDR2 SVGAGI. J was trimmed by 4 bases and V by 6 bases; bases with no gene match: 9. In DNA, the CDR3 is TGTGCCAGCAGGGGTAACAGGGGGCCGGCCTATGGCTACACCTTC. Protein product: CASRGNRGPAYGYTF.

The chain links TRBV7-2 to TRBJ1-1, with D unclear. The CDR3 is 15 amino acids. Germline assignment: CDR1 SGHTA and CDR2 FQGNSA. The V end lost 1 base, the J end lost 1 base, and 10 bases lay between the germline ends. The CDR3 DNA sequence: TGTGCCAGCAGCTTAGTACCGGGGAGGAACACTGAAGCTTTCTTT. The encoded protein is CASSLVPGRNTEAFF.

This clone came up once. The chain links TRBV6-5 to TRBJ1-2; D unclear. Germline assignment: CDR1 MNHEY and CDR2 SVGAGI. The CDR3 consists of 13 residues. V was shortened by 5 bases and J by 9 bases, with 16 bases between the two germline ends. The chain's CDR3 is CASSAGPGESYTF. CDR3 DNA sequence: TGTGCCAGCAGTGCGGGTCCGGGCGAGAGCTACACCTTC.

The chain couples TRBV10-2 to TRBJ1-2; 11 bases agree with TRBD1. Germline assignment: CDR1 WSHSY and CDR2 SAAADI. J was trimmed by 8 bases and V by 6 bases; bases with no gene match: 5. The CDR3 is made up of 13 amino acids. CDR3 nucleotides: TGCGCCAGCAGAGGACAGGGGGCGGGAGGCTACACCTTC. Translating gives CASRGQGAGGYTF.

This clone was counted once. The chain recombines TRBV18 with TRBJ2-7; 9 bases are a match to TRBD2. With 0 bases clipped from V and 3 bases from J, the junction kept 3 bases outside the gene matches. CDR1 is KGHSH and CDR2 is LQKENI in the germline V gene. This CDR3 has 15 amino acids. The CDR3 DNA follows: TGTGCCAGCTCACCACCGGTTAGCGGGAGCTACGAGCAGTACTTC. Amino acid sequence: CASSPPVSGSYEQYF.

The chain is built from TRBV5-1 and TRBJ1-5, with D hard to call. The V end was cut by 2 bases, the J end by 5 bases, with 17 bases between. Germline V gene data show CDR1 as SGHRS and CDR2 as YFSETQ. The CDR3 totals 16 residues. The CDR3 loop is CASSFLGPGTDQPQHF. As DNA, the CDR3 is TGCGCCAGCAGCTTCTTAGGGCCCGGTACCGATCAGCCCCAGCATTTT.

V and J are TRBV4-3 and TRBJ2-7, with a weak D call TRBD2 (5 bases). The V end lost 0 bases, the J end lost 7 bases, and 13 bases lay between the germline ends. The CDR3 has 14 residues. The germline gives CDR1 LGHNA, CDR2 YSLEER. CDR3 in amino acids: CASSQDYASGEQYF. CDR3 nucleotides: TGCGCCAGCAGCCAAGATTATGCCTCGGGGGAGCAGTACTTC.

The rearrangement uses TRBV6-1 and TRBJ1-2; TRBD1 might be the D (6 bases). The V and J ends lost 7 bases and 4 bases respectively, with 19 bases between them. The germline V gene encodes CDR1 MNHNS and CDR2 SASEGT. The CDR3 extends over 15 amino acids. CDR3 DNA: TGTGCCAGCACAATCGACAGGACCCCCCTCTATGGCTACACCTTC. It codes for CASTIDRTPLYGYTF.

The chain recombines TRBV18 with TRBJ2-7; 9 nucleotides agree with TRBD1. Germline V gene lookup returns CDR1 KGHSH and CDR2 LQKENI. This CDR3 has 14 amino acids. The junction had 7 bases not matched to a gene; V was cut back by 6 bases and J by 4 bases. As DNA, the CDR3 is TGTGCCAGCTCTCCGGACAGGGGACTTTACGAGCAGTACTTC. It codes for CASSPDRGLYEQYF. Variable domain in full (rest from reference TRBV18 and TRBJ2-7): NAGVMQNPRHLVRRRGQEARLRCSPMKGHSHVYWYRQLPEEGLKFMVYLQKENIIDESGMPKERFSAEFPKEGPSILRIQQVVRGDSAAYFCASSPDRGLYEQYFGPGTRLTVT.

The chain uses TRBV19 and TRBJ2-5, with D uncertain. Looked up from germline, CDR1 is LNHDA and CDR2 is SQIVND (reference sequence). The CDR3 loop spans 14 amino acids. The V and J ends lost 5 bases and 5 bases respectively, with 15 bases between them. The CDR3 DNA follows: TGTGCCAGTAGTGCCAGGACGAGGTGGGAGACCCAGTACTTC. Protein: CASSARTRWETQYF.

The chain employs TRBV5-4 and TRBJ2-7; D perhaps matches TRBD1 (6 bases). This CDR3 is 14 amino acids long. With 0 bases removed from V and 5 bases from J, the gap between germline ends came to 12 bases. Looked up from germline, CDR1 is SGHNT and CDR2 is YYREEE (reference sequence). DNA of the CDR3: TGTGCCAGCAGCTTGGGGACAGAGAACGACGAGCAGTACTTC. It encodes CASSLGTENDEQYF.

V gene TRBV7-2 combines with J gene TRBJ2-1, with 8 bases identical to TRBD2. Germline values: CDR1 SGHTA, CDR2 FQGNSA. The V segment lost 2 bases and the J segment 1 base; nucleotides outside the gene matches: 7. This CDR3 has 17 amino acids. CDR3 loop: CASSLYPAGASYNEQFF. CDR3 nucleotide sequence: TGTGCCAGCAGCTTATATCCAGCGGGAGCATCCTACAATGAGCAGTTCTTC.

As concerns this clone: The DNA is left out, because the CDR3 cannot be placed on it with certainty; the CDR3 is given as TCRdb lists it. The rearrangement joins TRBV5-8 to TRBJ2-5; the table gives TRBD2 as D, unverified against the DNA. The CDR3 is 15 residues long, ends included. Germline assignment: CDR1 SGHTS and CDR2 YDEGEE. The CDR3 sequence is CASSLFGNGGETQYF.

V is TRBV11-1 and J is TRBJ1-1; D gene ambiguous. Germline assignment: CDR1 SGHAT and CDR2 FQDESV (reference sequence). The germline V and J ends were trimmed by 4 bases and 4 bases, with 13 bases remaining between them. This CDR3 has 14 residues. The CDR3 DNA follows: TGTGCCAGCAGCTCTCGGCGGAGGGTCACTGAAGCTTTCTTT. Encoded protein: CASSSRRRVTEAFF.

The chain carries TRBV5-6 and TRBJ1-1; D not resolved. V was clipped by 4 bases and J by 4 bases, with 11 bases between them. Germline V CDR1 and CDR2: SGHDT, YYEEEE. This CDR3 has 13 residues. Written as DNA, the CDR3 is TGTGCCAGCAGCCGACCAATGGGCACTGAAGCTTTCTTT. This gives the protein CASSRPMGTEAFF.

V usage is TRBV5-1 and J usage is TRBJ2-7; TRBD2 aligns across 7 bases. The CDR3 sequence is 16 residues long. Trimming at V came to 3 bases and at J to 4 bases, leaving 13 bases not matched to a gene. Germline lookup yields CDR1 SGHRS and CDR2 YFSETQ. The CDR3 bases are TGCGCCAGCAGCTCCCTAGCGGCAACCGAGCAATACGAGCAGTACTTC. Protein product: CASSSLAATEQYEQYF.

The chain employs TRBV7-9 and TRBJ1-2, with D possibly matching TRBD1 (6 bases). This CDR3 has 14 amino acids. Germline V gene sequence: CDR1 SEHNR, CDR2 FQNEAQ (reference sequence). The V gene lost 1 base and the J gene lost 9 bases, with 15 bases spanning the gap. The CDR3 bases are TGTGCCAGCAGCTTAGACGGAGGGGGGATACGCTACACCTTC. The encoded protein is CASSLDGGGIRYTF.

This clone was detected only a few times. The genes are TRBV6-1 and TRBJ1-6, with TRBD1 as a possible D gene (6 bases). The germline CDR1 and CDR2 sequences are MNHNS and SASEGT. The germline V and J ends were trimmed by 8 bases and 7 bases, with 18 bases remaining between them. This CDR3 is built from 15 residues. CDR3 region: CASGDRILANSPLHF. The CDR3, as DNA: TGTGCCAGCGGCGACAGGATCCTGGCCAATTCACCCCTCCACTTT.

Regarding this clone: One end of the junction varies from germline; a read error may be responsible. The CDR3 bases are TGTGCCAGTAGTATATATTCGGGCAGGGGACGGAATGGGCAGTTCTTC. As protein: CASSIYSGRGRNGQFF. J is TRBJ2-1 and V is TRBV19; possibly TRBD1 for D (6 bases). Germline CDR1 LNHDA, CDR2 SQIVND (reference sequence). This CDR3 has 16 residues. Full variable domain (rest looked up from reference TRBV19 and TRBJ2-1): DGGITQSPKYLFRKEGQNVTLSCEQNLNHDAMYWYRQDPGQGLRLIYYSQIVNDFQKGDIAEGYSVSREKKESFPLTVTSAQKNPTAFYLCASSIYSGRGRNGQFFGPGTRLTVL.

The CDR3 DNA reads TGCGCCAGCAGCTGGGGGGTCCCAGGGAGGGGCTACACCTTC. Translated: CASSWGVPGRGYTF. This chain uses TRBV5-1 with TRBJ1-2; D possibly corresponds to TRBD1 (5 bases). V lost 3 bases, J lost 8 bases, and 17 bases lay in between. The CDR3 is 14 amino acids. Germline V CDR1 and CDR2: SGHRS, YFSETQ.